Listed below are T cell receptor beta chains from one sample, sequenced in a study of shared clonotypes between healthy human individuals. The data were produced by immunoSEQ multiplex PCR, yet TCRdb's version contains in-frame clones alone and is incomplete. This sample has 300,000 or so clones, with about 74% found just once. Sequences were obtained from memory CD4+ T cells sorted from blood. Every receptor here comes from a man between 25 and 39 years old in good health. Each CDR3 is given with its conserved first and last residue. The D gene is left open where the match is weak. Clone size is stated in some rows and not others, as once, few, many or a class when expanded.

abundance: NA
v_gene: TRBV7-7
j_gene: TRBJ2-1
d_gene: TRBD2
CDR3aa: CASSQAGGGEQFF
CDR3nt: TGTGCCAGCAGCCAAGCGGGAGGGGGTGAGCAGTTCTTC

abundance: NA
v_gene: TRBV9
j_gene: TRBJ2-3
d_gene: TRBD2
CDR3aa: CASSPRFVTSGAWGTDTQYF
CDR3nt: TGTGCCAGCAGCCCTCGCTTCGTGACTAGCGGGGCGTGGGGCACAGATACGCAGTATTTT

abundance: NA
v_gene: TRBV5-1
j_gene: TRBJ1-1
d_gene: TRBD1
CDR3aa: CASSTYRGAGMNTEAFF
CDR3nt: TGCGCCAGCAGCACCTACAGGGGAGCAGGCATGAACACTGAAGCTTTCTTT

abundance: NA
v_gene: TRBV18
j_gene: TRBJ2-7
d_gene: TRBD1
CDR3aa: CASSSGGTGYEQYF
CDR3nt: TGTGCCAGCTCATCAGGCGGGACAGGCTACGAGCAGTACTTC

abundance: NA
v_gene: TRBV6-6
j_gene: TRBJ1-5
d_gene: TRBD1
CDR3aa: CASSYGPGQWNQPQHF
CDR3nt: TGTGCCAGCAGTTACGGTCCGGGACAGTGGAATCAGCCCCAGCATTTT

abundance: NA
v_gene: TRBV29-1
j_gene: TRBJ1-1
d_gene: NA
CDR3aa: CSVEDHGAIGNTEAFF
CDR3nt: TGCAGCGTTGAAGATCACGGGGCAATTGGGAACACTGAAGCTTTCTTT

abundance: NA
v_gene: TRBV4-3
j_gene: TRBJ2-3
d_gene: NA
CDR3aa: CASSQVGGTDTQYF
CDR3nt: TGCGCCAGCAGCCAAGTTGGCGGTACGGATACGCAGTATTTT

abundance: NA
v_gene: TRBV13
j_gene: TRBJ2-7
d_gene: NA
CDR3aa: CASSFSRASYEQYF
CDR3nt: TGTGCCAGCAGCTTTTCCAGGGCTAGCTACGAGCAGTACTTC

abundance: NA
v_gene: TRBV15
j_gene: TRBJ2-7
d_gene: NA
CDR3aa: CATSRRSGQIGAYEQYF
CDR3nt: TGTGCCACCAGCAGACGGTCGGGCCAGATCGGCGCCTACGAGCAGTACTTC

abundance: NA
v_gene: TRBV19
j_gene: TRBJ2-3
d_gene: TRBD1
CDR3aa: CASSTHRDRGADTQYF
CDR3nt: TGTGCCAGTAGTACTCACCGGGACAGGGGGGCGGATACGCAGTATTTT

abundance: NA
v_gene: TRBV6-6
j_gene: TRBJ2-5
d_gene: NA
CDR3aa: CASSPFGTETQYF
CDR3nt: TGTGCCAGCAGCCCGTTTGGCACCGAGACCCAGTACTTC

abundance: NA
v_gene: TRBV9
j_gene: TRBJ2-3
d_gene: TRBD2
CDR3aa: CASSPGRASADTQYF
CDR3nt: TGTGCCAGCAGCCCTGGGAGGGCCAGTGCAGATACGCAGTATTTT

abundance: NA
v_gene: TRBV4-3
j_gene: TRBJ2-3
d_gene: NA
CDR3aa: CASSQDPGGTQYF
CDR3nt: TGCGCCAGCAGCCAAGACCCCGGAGGTACGCAGTATTTT

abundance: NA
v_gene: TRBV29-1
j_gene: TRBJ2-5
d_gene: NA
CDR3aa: CSVLSGAETQYF
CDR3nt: TGCAGCGTTCTATCTGGGGCGGAGACCCAGTACTTC

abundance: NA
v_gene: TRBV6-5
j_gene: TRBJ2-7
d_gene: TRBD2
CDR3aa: CASSRTSESHEQYF
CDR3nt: TGTGCCAGCAGCAGGACTAGCGAGAGTCACGAGCAGTACTTC

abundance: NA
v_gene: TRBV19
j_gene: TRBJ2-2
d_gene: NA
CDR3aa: CASSERTGTGELFF
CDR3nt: TGTGCCAGTAGTGAGAGGACGGGGACCGGGGAGCTGTTTTTT

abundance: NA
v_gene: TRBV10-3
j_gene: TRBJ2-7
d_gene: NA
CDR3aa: CAISGKGGRESYEQYF
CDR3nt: TGTGCCATCAGTGGAAAGGGGGGGCGCGAATCCTACGAGCAGTACTTC

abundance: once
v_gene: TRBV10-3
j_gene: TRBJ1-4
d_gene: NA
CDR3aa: CAISDAGGATNEKLFF
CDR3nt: TGTGCCATCAGTGATGCCGGGGGGGCAACTAATGAAAAACTGTTTTTT

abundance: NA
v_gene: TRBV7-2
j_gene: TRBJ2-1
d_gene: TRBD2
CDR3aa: CASSSSGLYYNEQFF
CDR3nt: TGTGCCAGCAGCAGTAGCGGGCTGTACTACAATGAGCAGTTCTTC

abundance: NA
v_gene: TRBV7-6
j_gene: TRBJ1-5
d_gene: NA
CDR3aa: CASSLVAGGDQPQHF
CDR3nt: TGTGCCAGCAGCTTAGTCGCGGGGGGAGATCAGCCCCAGCATTTT

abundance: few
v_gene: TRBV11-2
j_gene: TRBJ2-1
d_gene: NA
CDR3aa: CASSLDLGSSGKFF
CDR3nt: TGTGCCAGCAGCTTAGATCTGGGGTCCAGCGGAAAGTTCTTC

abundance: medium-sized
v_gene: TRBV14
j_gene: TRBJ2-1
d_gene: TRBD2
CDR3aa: CASSQGGVRGRSSYNEQFF
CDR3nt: TGTGCCAGCAGCCAGGGAGGGGTGCGCGGGAGGAGCTCCTACAATGAGCAGTTCTTC